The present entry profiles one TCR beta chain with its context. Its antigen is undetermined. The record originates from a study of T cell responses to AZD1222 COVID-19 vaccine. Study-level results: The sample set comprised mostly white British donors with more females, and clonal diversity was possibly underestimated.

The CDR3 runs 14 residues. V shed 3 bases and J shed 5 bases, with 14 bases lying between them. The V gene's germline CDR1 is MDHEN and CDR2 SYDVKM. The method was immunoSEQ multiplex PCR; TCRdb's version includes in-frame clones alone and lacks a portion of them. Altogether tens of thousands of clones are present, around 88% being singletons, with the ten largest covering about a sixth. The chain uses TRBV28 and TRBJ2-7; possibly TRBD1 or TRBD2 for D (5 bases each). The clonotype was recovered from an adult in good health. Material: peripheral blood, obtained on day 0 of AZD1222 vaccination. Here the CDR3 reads CASSFVGTRDEQYF. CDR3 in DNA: TGTGCCAGCAGTTTCGTAGGGACCCGTGACGAGCAGTACTTC.